This entry lists 13 T cell receptor beta chains sequenced from one sample in a study of beta chain features in type 1 diabetes. The study, taken as a whole, reports: In every one of the four CD4+ subsets, TCRB CDR3s were moderately but significantly shorter in Type 1 diabetes patients.

Sequencing targeted expressed TCRB transcripts, as all isolated RNA had been reverse transcribed. Measured with immunoSEQ multiplex PCR; TCRdb has only the in-frame clones, and not every one. The sample consists of 150,000 to 170,000 clones, about 9.3% of them appearing once. These TCRs' antigens remain unknown. The sample consisted of central memory CD4+ T cells from blood. These receptors were collected from a young man with type 1 diabetes.

This clone was picked up a small number of times. The same CDR3 is also encoded by other DNA sequences in this sample. In DNA form, the CDR3 reads TGCGCCAGCAGCTTTTCCGGGGATGGCTACACCTTC. Translation: CASSFSGDGYTF. The rearrangement uses TRBV5-1 and TRBJ1-2, with no clear D. V lost 2 bases and J 6 bases, leaving 8 bases between the germline ends. Germline V gives CDR1 SGHRS, CDR2 YFSETQ. This CDR3 has 12 residues.

The chain carries TRBV28 and TRBJ1-2; tentatively, D is TRBD1 (5 bases). Germline V gene sequence: CDR1 MDHEN, CDR2 SYDVKM. V was clipped by 3 bases and J by 2 bases, with 16 bases between them. CDR3 length: 16 amino acids. The CDR3 DNA reads TGTGCCAGCAGTTTCTTGGGGGGGAGACGAAACTATGGCTACACCTTC. Translating it yields CASSFLGGRRNYGYTF.

This clone occurred a few times. This chain uses TRBV29-1 with TRBJ2-1; tentative D call: TRBD2 (5 bases). The CDR3 is 14 residues long. Trimming cost V 3 bases and J 8 bases, with 17 bases left between them. The germline V gene encodes CDR1 SQVTM and CDR2 ANQGSEA. The CDR3 DNA is TGCAGCGTTGATCCCTACGCGGGTAGTGATGAGCAGTTCTTC. It codes for CSVDPYAGSDEQFF.

The chain links TRBV2 to TRBJ2-2, with 10 nucleotides matching TRBD1. Trimming removed 10 bases from V and 4 bases from J; junction bases left unmatched: 6. The CDR3 is 14 residues long. Per germline, CDR1 SNHLY and CDR2 FYNNEI. CDR3 sequence reads: CATSGQGSTGELFF. The CDR3, as DNA: TGTGCCACCTCGGGACAGGGGAGCACCGGGGAGCTGTTTTTT.

This clone was counted only a few times. CDR3 region: CASSPGLGTANYGYTF. The CDR3, as DNA: TGTGCCAGCTCACCTGGGCTCGGGACAGCTAACTATGGCTACACCTTC. The gene calls are TRBV18 and TRBJ1-2; 7 bases align to TRBD1. The trim removed 3 bases at V and 0 bases at J, leaving 7 bases unmatched. Germline V gives CDR1 KGHSH, CDR2 LQKENI. The CDR3 loop spans 16 amino acids.

This clone was picked up a small number of times. The CDR3 nucleotides are TGTGCCAGCAGCGTAGGCCTAGCGGGAGGTGTTAATGAGCAGTTCTTC. This sequence encodes CASSVGLAGGVNEQFF. The chain has TRBV9 and TRBJ2-1; 11 nucleotides align to TRBD2. The CDR3 spans 16 residues. Germline V CDR1 and CDR2: SGDLS, YYNGEE. J lost 7 bases, V lost 0 bases, and 6 bases had no gene match. Full variable domain (remainder filled in from reference TRBV9 and TRBJ2-1): DSGVTQTPKHLITATGQRVTLRCSPRSGDLSVYWYQQSLDQGLQFLIQYYNGEERAKGNILERFSAQQFPDLHSELNLSSLELGDSALYFCASSVGLAGGVNEQFFGPGTRLTVL.

This clone was seen more than once but under ten times. V is TRBV23-1 and J is TRBJ1-5; perhaps TRBD1 as D (5 bases). TRBV23-1 is annotated as an ORF whose role is uncertain. The CDR3 has 15 amino acids. V lost 0 bases, J lost 11 bases, and 17 bases lay in between. The CDR3 nucleotides read TGCGCCAGCAGTCAATCGGAACAGGACGGTCGGACCCAGCATTTT. It encodes CASSQSEQDGRTQHF.

This clone was observed a few times. The chain employs TRBV30 and TRBJ2-7; no definite D call. CDR1 GTSNPN and CDR2 SVGIG come from the germline V gene (reference sequence). The CDR3 extends over 12 amino acids. Between the trimmed V and J ends, which lost 3 bases and 2 bases, there was a span of 8 bases. CDR3 nucleotide sequence: TGTGCCTGGAGCAGAACAGCCTACGAGCAGTACTTC. Protein product: CAWSRTAYEQYF.

This clone was picked up a small number of times. The chain carries TRBV2 and TRBJ2-2; weak D call: TRBD1 (6 bases). V was shortened by 7 bases and J by 6 bases, with 9 bases between the two germline ends. The CDR3 runs to 12 residues. Germline CDR1 is SNHLY and CDR2 is FYNNEI. The CDR3 nucleotides read TGTGCCAGCACCAGGGGCTCCGGGGAGCTGTTTTTT. Encoded protein: CASTRGSGELFF. Drawing the rest from reference TRBV2 and TRBJ2-2, the complete variable domain is EPEVTQTPSHQVTQMGQEVILRCVPISNHLYFYWYRQILGQKVEFLVSFYNNEISEKSEIFDDQFSVERPDGSNFTLKIRSTKLEDSAMYFCASTRGSGELFFGEGSRLTVL.

This clone was detected only a few times. This chain links TRBV27 with TRBJ1-2; 9 bases fit TRBD1. J was trimmed by 7 bases and V by 7 bases; bases with no gene match: 19. The CDR3 runs 17 residues. From germline, CDR1 is MNHEY and CDR2 SMNVEV (reference sequence). Written as DNA, the CDR3 is TGTGCCAGCAAATTCTCCGGGACAGGGATGATCGGAGGTGGCTACACCTTC. This codes for CASKFSGTGMIGGGYTF.

This chain uses TRBV9 with TRBJ2-3, with 10 positions matching TRBD2. The germline gives CDR1 SGDLS, CDR2 YYNGEE. The V and J ends lost 1 base and 5 bases, in that order; junction bases with no gene match: 7. There are 16 residues in the CDR3. The CDR3: CASSVTSGEWGDTQYF. The CDR3 DNA reads TGTGCCAGCAGCGTAACTAGCGGGGAGTGGGGAGATACGCAGTATTTT.

This chain joins TRBV18 and TRBJ2-5; a possible D gene is TRBD2 (5 bases). Germline V lookup: CDR1 KGHSH, CDR2 LQKENI. V lost 3 bases and J lost 4, with 12 bases in between. The CDR3 totals 14 residues. The CDR3 loop reads CASSPRGFRETQYF. The CDR3 DNA is TGTGCCAGCTCACCCCGAGGGTTCCGAGAGACCCAGTACTTC.

This clone was recorded at least ten times. The chain uses TRBV29-1 and TRBJ2-1; D is possibly TRBD1 (6 bases). The CDR3 consists of 12 residues. The germline CDR1 and CDR2 sequences are SQVTM and ANQGSEA. Trimming left V 6 bases short and J 10 bases short, with 16 bases between. The CDR3 DNA follows: TGCAGCGTGGACAGACAGTCCAACGAGCAGTTCTTC. Translating it yields CSVDRQSNEQFF.